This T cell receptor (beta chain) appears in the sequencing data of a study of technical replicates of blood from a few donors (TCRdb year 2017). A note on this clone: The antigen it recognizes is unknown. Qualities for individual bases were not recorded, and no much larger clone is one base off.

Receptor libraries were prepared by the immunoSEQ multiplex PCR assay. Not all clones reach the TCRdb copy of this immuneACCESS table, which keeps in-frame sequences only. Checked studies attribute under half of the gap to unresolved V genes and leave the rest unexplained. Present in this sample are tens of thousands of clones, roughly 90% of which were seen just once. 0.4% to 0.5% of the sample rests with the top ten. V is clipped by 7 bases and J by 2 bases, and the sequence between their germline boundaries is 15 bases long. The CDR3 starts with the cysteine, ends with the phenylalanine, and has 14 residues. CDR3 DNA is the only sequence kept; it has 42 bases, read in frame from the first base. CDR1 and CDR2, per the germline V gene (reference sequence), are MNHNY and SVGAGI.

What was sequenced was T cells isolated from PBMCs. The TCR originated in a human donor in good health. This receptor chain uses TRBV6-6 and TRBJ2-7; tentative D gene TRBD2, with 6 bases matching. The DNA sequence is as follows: TGTGCCAGCACAGGGCGGACTACCCCCTACGAGCAGTACTTC. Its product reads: CASTGRTTPYEQYF.